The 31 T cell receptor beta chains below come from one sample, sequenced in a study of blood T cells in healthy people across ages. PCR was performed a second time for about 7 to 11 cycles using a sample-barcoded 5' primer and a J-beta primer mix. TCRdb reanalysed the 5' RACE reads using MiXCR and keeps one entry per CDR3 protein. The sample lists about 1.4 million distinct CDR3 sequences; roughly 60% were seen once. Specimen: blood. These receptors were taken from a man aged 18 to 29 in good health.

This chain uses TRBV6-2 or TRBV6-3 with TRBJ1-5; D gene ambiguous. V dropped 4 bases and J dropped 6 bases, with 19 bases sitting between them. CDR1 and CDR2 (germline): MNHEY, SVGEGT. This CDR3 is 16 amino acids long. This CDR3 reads CASSSGRAPSGQPQHF. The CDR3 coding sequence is TGTGCCAGCAGTTCCGGAAGGGCCCCATCAGGTCAGCCCCAGCATTTT.

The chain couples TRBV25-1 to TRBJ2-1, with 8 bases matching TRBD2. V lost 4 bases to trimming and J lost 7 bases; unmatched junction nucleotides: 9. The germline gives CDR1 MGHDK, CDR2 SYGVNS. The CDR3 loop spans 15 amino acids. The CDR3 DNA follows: TGTGCCAGCAGTGGGCGGACTAGCTTGGCAAATGAGCAGTTCTTC. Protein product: CASSGRTSLANEQFF.

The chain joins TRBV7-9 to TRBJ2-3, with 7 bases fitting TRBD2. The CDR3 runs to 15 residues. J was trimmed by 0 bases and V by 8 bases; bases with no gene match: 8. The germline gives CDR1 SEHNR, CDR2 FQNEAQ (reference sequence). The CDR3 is CASQSSGLSTDTQYF. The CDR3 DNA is TGTGCCAGCCAGAGTAGCGGGCTTAGCACAGATACGCAGTATTTT.

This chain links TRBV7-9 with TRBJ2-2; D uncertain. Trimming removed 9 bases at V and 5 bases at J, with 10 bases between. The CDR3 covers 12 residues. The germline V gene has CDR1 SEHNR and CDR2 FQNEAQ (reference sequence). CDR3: CARRLPTGELFF. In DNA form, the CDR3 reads TGTGCCAGGCGCCTACCGACCGGGGAGCTGTTTTTT.

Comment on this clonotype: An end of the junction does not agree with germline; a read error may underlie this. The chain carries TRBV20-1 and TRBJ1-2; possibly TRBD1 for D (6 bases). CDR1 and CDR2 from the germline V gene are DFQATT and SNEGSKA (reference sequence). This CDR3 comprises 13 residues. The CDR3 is CSTRFPGTPGYTF. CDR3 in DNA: TGCAGTACTAGATTCCCCGGGACACCTGGCTACACCTTC.

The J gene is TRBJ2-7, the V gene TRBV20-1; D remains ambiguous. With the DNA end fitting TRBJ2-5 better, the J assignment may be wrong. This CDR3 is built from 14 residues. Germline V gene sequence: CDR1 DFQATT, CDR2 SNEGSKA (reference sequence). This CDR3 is CSAPGTHPAETQYF. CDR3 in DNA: TGCAGTGCTCCGGGCACCCATCCCGCTGAGACCCAGTACTTC.

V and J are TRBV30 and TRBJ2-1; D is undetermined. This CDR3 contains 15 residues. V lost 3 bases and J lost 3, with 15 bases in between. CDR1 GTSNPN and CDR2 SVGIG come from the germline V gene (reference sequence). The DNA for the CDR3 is TGTGCCTGGAGAGGCAGAGCAGATTTCTACAATGAGCAGTTCTTC. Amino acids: CAWRGRADFYNEQFF.

This CDR3 reads CASSPGRVWYEQYF. The CDR3 DNA is TGCGCCAGCAGCCCGGGCAGGGTTTGGTACGAGCAGTACTTC. The chain uses TRBV5-1 and TRBJ2-5, with D possibly being TRBD1 (5 bases). The J call may be in error: the DNA end matches TRBJ2-7 better. CDR1 is SGHRS and CDR2 is YFSETQ in the germline V gene. The CDR3 covers 14 residues.

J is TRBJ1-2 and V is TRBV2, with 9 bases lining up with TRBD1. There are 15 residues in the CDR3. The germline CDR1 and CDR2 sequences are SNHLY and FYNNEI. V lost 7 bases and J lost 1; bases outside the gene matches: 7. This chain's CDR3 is CASTHGQGINYGYTF. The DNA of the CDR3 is TGTGCCAGCACCCACGGACAGGGGATTAACTATGGCTACACCTTC.

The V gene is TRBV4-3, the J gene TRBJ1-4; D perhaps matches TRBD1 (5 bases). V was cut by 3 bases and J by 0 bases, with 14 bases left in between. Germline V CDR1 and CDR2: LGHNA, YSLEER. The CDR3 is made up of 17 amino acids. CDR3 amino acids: CASSQGPDLPTNEKLFF. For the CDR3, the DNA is TGCGCCAGCAGCCAGGGGCCCGACCTCCCAACTAATGAAAAACTGTTTTTT.

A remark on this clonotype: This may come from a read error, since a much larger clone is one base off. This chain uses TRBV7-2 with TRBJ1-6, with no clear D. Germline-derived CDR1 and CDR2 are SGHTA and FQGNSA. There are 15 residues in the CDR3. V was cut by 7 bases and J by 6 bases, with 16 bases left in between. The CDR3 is CASNLAGPPNSPLHF. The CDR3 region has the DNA TGTGCCAGCAACTTGGCCGGGCCGCCTAATTCACCCCTCCACTTT.

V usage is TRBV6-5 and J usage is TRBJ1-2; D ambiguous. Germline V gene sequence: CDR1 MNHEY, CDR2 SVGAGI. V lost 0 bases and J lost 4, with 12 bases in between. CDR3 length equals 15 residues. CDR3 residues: CASSYSTVGSYGYTF. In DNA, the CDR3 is TGTGCCAGCAGTTACTCGACGGTAGGGAGCTATGGCTACACCTTC.

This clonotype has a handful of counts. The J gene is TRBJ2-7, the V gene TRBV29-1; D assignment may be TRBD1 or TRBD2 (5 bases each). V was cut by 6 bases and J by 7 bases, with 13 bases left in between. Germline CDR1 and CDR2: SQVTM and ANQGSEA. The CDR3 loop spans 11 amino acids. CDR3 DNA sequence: TGCAGCGTCTCGTCCGAGGGGGAGCAGTACTTC. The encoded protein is CSVSSEGEQYF.

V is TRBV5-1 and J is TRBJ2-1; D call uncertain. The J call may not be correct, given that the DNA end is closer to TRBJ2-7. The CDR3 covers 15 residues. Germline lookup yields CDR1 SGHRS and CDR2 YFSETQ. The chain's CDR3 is CASSPGFSSYNEQYF. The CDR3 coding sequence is TGCGCCAGCAGCCCCGGATTCAGCTCCTACAATGAGCAGTACTTC.

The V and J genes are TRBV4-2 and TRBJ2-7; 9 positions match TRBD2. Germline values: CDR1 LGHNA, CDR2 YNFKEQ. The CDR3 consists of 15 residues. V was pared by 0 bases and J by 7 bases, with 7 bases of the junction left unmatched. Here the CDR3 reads CASSQDAGGGGEQYF. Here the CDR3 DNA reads TGTGCCAGCAGCCAAGATGCGGGGGGGGGAGGAGAGCAGTACTTC.

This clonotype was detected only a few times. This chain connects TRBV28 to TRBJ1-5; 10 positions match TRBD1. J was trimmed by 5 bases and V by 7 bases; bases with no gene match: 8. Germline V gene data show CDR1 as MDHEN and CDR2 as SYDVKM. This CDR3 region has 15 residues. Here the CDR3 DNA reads TGTGCCAGCACCGAGACAGGGGGCGGGCATCAGCCCCAGCATTTT. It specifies CASTETGGGHQPQHF.

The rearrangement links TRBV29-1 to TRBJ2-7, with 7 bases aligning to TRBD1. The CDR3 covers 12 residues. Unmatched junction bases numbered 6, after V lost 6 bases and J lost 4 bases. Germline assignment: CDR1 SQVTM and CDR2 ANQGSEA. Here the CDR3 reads CSVARQGYEQYF. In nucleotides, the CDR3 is TGCAGCGTAGCCAGACAGGGTTACGAGCAGTACTTC.

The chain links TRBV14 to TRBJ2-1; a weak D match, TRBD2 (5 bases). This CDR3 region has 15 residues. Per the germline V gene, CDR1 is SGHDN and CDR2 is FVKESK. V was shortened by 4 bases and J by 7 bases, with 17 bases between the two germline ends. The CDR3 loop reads CASSLGASRLNEQFF. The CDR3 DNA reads TGTGCCAGCAGCCTGGGAGCATCTAGATTAAATGAGCAGTTCTTC.

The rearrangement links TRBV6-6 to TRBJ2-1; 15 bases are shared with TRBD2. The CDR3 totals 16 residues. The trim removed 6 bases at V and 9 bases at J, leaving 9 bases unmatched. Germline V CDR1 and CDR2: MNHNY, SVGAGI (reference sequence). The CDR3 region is CASRTPGLAGGSEQFF. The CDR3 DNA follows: TGTGCCAGCAGAACACCGGGACTAGCGGGAGGTAGTGAGCAGTTCTTC.

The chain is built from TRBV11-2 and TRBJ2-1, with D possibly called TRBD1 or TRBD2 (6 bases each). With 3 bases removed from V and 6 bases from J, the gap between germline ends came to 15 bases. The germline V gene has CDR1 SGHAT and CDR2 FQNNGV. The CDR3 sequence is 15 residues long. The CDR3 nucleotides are TGTGCCAGCAGCTTTGGTGGGGGGCCATCCAATGAGCAGTTCTTC. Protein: CASSFGGGPSNEQFF.

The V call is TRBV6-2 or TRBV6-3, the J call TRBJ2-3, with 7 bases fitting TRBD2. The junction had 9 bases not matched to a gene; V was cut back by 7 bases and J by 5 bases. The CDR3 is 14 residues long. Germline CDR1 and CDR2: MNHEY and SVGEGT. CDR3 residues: CASTVGRAGDTQYF. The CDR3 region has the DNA TGTGCCAGCACTGTTGGGAGGGCAGGAGATACGCAGTATTTT.

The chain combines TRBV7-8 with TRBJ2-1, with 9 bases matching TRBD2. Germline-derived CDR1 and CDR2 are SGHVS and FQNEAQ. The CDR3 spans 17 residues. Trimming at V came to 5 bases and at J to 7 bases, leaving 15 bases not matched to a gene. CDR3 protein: CASSPTVGAGGRNEQFF. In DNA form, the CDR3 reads TGTGCCAGCAGCCCCACCGTGGGAGCGGGAGGTCGGAATGAGCAGTTCTTC.

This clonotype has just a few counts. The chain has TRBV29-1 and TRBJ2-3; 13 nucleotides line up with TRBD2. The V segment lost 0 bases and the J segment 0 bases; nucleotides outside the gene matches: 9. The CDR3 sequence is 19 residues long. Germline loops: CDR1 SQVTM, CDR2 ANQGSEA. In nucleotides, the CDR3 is TGCAGCGTTGAAGATAAGGGGACTAGCGGGGTGGCTAGCACAGATACGCAGTATTTT. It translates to CSVEDKGTSGVASTDTQYF.

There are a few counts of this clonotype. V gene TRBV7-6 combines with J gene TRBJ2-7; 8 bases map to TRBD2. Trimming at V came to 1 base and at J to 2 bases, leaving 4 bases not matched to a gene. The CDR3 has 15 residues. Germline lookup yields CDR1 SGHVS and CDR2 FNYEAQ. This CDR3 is CASSLVQGLAYEQYF. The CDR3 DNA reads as TGTGCCAGCAGCTTAGTGCAGGGACTAGCCTACGAGCAGTACTTC.

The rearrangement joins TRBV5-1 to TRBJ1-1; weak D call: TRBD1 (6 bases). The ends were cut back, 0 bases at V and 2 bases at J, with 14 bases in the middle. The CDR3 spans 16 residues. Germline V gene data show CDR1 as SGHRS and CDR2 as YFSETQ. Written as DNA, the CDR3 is TGCGCCAGCAGCTTGGTTAGACAGGATCTAAACACTGAAGCTTTCTTT. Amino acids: CASSLVRQDLNTEAFF.

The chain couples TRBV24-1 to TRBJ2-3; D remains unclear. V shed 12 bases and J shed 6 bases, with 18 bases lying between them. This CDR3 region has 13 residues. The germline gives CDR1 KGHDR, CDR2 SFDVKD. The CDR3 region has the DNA TGTGCCGTCAGTGACCGTGCACCGGATACGCAGTATTTT. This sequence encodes CAVSDRAPDTQYF.

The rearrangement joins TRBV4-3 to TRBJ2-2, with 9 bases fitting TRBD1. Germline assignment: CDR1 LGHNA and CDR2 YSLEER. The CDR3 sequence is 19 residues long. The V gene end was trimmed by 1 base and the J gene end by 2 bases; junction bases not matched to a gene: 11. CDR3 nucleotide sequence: TGCGCCAGCAGCCAAGGGCGAATCACAGGGGGCCTAAACACCGGGGAGCTGTTTTTT. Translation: CASSQGRITGGLNTGELFF.

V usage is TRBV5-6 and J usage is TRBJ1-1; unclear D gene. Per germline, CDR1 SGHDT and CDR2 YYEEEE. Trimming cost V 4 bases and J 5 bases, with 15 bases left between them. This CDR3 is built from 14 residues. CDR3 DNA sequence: TGTGCCAGCAGCCTAGGACCCGAAGGGACTGAAGCTTTCTTT. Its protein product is CASSLGPEGTEAFF.

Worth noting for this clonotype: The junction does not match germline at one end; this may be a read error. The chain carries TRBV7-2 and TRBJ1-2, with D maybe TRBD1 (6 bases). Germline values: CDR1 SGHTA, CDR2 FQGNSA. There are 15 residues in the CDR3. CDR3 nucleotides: TGTGCCAGCGGCTTAGGACAGAAAGCTAACTATGGCTACACCTTC. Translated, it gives CASGLGQKANYGYTF.

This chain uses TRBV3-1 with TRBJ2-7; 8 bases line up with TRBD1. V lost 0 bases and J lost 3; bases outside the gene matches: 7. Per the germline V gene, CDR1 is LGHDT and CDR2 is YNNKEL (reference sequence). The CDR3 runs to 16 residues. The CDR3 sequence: CASSQDWQGAIYEQYF. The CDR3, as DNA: TGTGCCAGCAGCCAAGATTGGCAGGGGGCTATCTACGAGCAGTACTTC.

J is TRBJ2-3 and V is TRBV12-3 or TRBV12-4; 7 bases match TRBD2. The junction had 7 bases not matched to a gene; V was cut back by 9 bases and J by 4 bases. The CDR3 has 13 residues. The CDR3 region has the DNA TGTGCCAGTTCAGAGCGGGGCGCAGATACGCAGTATTTT. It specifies CASSERGADTQYF.